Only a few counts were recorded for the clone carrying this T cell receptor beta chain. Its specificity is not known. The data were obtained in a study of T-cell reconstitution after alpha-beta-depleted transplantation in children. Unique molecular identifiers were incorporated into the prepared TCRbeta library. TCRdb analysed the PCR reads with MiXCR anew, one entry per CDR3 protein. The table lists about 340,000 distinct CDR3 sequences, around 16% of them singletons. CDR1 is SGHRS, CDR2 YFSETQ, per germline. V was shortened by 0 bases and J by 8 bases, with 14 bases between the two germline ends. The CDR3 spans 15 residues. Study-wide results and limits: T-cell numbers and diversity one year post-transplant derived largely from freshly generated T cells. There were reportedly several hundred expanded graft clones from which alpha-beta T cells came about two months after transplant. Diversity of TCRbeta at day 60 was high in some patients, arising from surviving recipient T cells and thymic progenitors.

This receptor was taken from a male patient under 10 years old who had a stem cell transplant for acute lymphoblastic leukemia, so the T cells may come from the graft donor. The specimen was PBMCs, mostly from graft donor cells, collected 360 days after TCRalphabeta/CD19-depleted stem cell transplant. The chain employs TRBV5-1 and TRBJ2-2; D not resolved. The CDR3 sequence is CASSLERLIPGELFF. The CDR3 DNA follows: TGCGCCAGCAGCTTGGAACGATTAATCCCTGGGGAGCTGTTTTTT.